Shown below are 3 T cell receptor beta chains from a single sample sequenced in a study of T-cell reconstitution after alpha-beta-depleted transplantation in children. Construction of the TCRbeta library involved unique molecular identifiers. In TCRdb, the PCR reads were re-called with MiXCR into one record per CDR3 protein. The sample holds roughly 500,000 distinct CDR3 sequences, 8% to 11% seen once. This specimen was PBMCs, taken before TCRalphabeta/CD19-depleted stem cell transplant. These receptors all come from a child under 10 years old with inherited bone marrow failure, due to receive a stem cell transplant.

This clonotype came up many times. The chain carries TRBV6-1 and TRBJ1-1, with D maybe TRBD1 (6 bases). Per germline, CDR1 MNHNS and CDR2 SASEGT. CDR3 length: 14 amino acids. The V and J ends lost 6 bases and 6 bases respectively, with 17 bases between them. CDR3 DNA sequence: TGTGCCAGCAGACTCTTGACAGGCGGGGCTGAAGCTTTCTTT. It translates to CASRLLTGGAEAFF.

This clonotype was counted ten times or more. The genes are TRBV12-3 or TRBV12-4 and TRBJ2-6; 8 bases match TRBD1. The CDR3 covers 19 residues. The ends lost 5 bases at V and 0 bases at J; junction bases unmatched: 12. CDR3 sequence: CASSHGQGIRSSGANVLTF. The CDR3 DNA is TGTGCCAGCAGTCACGGACAGGGTATACGAAGCTCTGGGGCCAACGTCCTGACTTTC.

This clonotype has more than one count but fewer than ten. J is TRBJ1-3 and V is TRBV20-1; D is unclear. V gave up 0 bases and J gave up 0 bases, with 12 bases separating them. CDR3 size: 16 residues. The germline V gene has CDR1 DFQATT and CDR2 SNEGSKA (reference sequence). DNA of the CDR3: TGCAGTGCTAGAGATGCTGCAGTCCTCTCTGGAAACACCATATATTTT. Translated, it gives CSARDAAVLSGNTIYF.